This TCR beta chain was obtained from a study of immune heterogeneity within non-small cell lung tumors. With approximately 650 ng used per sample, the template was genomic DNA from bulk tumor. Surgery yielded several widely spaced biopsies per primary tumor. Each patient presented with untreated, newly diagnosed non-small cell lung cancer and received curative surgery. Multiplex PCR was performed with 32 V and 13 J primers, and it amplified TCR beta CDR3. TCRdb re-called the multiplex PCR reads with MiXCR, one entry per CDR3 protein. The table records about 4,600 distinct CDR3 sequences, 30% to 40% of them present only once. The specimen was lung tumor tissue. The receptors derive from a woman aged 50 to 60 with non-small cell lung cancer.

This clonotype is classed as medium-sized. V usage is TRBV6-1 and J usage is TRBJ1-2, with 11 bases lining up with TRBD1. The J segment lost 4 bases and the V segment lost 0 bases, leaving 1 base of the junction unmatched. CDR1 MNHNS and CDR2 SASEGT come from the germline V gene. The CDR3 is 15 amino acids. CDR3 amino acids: CASSEAGQGAYGYTF. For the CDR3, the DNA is TGTGCCAGCAGTGAAGCAGGACAGGGGGCCTATGGCTACACCTTC.